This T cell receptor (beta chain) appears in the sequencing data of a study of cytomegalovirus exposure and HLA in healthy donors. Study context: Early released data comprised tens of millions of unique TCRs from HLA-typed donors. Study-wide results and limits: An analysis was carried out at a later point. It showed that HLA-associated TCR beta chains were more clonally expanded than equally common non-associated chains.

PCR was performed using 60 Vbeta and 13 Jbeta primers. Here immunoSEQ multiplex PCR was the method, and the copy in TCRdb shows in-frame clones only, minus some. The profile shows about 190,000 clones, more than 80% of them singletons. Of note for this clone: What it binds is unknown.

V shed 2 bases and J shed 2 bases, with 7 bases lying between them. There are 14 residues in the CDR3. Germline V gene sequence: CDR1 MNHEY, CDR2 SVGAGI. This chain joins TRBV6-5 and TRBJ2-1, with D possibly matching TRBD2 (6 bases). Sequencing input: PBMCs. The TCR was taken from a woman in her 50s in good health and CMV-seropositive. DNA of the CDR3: TGTGCCAGCAGTTACGGGACTGCCTACAATGAGCAGTTCTTC. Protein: CASSYGTAYNEQFF.